This TCR beta chain was retrieved from a study of early T cells in non-severe SARS-CoV-2 infection. Study-wide context: Investigators sequenced bulk RNA drawn from unsorted whole blood, and chains remained unpaired. The study's findings and limits: Using VDJdb, the matching emphasized anti-spike CD8 responses while missing private and CD4 specificities.

Individually, cDNA molecules had unique molecular identifiers attached to them. TCRdb ran MiXCR on the 5' RACE reads and lists one entry per CDR3 protein. The sample has 65,000 to 95,000 distinct CDR3 sequences; roughly 12% are singletons. This clonotype was picked up many times. What it binds is unknown. The source material was whole blood, sampled at baseline. The origin of this receptor is an adult who was a healthcare worker with PCR-confirmed SARS-CoV-2 infection or an uninfected control (not recorded which). The donor label of this sample is uncertain.

The CDR3 loop is CASSNEVGTSGRLPNEQFF. The CDR3 DNA reads TGTGCCAGCAGCAACGAGGTGGGCACTAGCGGGAGGCTCCCCAATGAGCAGTTCTTC. The chain uses TRBV7-2 and TRBJ2-1; 12 nucleotides agree with TRBD2. V lost 5 bases, J lost 6 bases, and 17 bases stayed unmatched. The CDR3 runs 19 residues. Germline V gives CDR1 SGHTA, CDR2 FQGNSA. The entire variable domain, with the rest obtained from reference TRBV7-2 and TRBJ2-1, is as follows: GAGVSQSPSNKVTEKGKDVELRCDPISGHTALYWYRQSLGQGLEFLIYFQGNSAPDKSGLPSDRFSAERTGGSVSTLTIQRTQQEDSAVYLCASSNEVGTSGRLPNEQFFGPGTRLTVL.